This T cell receptor beta chain was captured by sequencing in a study of monozygotic twins with inflammatory bowel disease. This CDR3 is 12 amino acids long. The germline V gene has CDR1 MNHEY and CDR2 SVGEGT. Study-wide points: For IBD patients, clonotypes shared with others were fewer than for healthy twins, especially with disease activity. Separate T cell subtypes could not be resolved from one another. Lower TCRbeta diversity (inverse Simpson) was seen in IBD patients than in healthy co-twins. The authors found no support for a single strong IBD-associated signal or clonotype.

On this clonotype itself: What it binds is not known.

From the 5' RACE reads, TCRdb lists one entry per CDR3 protein and no DNA. Found here are 85,000 to 110,000 distinct CDR3 sequences; the top ten clones hold about 2%. The sequenced material came from blood. The clonotype comes from a human donor with ulcerative colitis or Crohn's disease, or a healthy co-twin of an affected twin (not recorded which). The V gene is TRBV6-2 or TRBV6-3, the J gene TRBJ2-7. The CDR3 loop is CASSYYRGEQYF.